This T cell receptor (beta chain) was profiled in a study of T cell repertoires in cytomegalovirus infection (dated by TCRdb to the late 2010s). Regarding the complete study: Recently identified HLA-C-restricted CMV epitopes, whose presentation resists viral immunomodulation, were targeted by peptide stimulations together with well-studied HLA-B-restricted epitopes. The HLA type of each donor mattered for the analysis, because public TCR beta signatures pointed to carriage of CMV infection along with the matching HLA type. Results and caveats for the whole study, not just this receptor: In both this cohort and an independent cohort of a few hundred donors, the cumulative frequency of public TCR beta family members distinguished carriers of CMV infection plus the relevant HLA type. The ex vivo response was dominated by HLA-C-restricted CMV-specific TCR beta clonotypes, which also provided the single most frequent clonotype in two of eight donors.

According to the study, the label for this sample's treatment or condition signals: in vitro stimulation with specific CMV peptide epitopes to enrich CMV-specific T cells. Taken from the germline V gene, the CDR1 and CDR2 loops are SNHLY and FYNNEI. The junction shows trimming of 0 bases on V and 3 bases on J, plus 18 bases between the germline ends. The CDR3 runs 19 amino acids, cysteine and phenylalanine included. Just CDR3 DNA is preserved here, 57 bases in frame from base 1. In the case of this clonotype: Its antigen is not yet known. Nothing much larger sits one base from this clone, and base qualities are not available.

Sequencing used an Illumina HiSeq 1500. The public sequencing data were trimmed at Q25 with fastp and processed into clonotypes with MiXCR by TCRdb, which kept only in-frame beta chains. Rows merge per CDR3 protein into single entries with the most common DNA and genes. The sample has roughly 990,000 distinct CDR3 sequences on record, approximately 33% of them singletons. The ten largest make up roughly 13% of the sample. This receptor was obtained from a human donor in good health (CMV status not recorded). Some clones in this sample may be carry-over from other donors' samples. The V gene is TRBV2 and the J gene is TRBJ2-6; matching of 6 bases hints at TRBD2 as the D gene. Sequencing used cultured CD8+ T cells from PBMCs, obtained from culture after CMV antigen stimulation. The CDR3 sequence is CASSEAGGGWLGGANVLTF. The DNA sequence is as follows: TGTGCCAGCAGTGAAGCGGGGGGTGGGTGGCTCGGTGGGGCCAACGTCCTGACTTTC.